Shown below are 32 T cell receptor beta chains from a single sample sequenced in a study of shared clonotypes between healthy human individuals. Here immunoSEQ multiplex PCR was the method, and the copy in TCRdb shows in-frame clones only, minus some. Of some 2,500,000 clones detected, 85% to 95% appear once; the ten largest clones hold approximately 0.4%. What was sequenced was naive CD4+ T cells from PBMCs. Subset: CD45RA+ positively selected. Source of these receptors: a man younger than 30 in good health. Some clones in this sample may be carry-over from other donors' samples.

A single count supports this clone. The rearrangement joins TRBV5-4 to TRBJ1-4; D remains unclear. V dropped 1 base and J dropped 8 bases, with 12 bases sitting between them. Germline V lookup: CDR1 SGHNT, CDR2 YYREEE (reference sequence). This CDR3 region has 14 residues. Here the CDR3 DNA reads TGTGCCAGCAGCTTGACAAGCGACCCGGAAAAACTGTTTTTT. Translation gives CASSLTSDPEKLFF.

This clone was detected once. The chain has TRBV18 and TRBJ2-3; unclear D gene. With 3 bases removed from V and 0 bases from J, the gap between germline ends came to 10 bases. This CDR3 spans 15 amino acids. The germline CDR1 and CDR2 sequences are KGHSH and LQKENI. CDR3 loop: CASSPVSVSTDTQYF. CDR3 bases: TGTGCCAGCTCACCCGTATCGGTTAGCACAGATACGCAGTATTTT.

The chain is built from TRBV27 and TRBJ1-2; D is perhaps TRBD1 (6 bases). V was clipped by 2 bases and J by 5 bases, with 12 bases between them. Looked up from germline, CDR1 is MNHEY and CDR2 is SMNVEV (reference sequence). The CDR3 contains 14 residues. CDR3 DNA sequence: TGTGCCAGCAGTTTAGTTTCGGGGGCATATGGCTACACCTTC. It translates to CASSLVSGAYGYTF.

This chain uses TRBV7-3 with TRBJ2-1; D ambiguous. CDR3 length equals 13 residues. Trimming took off 4 bases at V and 7 bases at J, with 11 bases between the two ends. Germline CDR1 SGHTA, CDR2 FQGTGA. CDR3 residues: CASSYGYQNEQFF. The DNA of the CDR3 is TGTGCCAGCAGCTATGGCTATCAGAATGAGCAGTTCTTC.

The chain recombines TRBV28 with TRBJ1-6; D may be TRBD1 (6 bases). The CDR3 covers 14 residues. Germline-derived CDR1 and CDR2 are MDHEN and SYDVKM. Trimming removed 6 bases at V and 7 bases at J, with 13 bases between. This CDR3 reads CASRRGGLNSPLHF. Written as DNA, the CDR3 is TGTGCCAGCAGACGGGGGGGCTTGAATTCACCCCTCCACTTT.

In its sample, this clone was seen once. The chain combines TRBV15 with TRBJ2-7, with TRBD2 matching over 8 bases. The CDR3 runs to 16 residues. Germline V gene data show CDR1 as LNHNV and CDR2 as YYDKDF (reference sequence). After removal of 0 bases from V and 3 bases from J, the junction contained 7 bases not matched to a gene. This chain's CDR3 is CATSRDLRTSIYEQYF. The CDR3 region has the DNA TGTGCCACCAGCAGAGACCTCAGGACTAGCATCTACGAGCAGTACTTC.

CDR3 DNA: TGTGCCAGCAGCTGGGACCCCAGCCCGAGGGACACTGAAGCTTTCTTT. Translated: CASSWDPSPRDTEAFF. V gene TRBV5-4 combines with J gene TRBJ1-1, with D perhaps matching TRBD1 (5 bases). This CDR3 comprises 16 residues. Trimming pared 3 bases from V and 3 bases from J, leaving 18 bases between. Germline CDR1 and CDR2: SGHNT and YYREEE (reference sequence).

V and J are TRBV21-1 and TRBJ2-1; the table names TRBD2, a call not compared with the DNA. TRBV21-1 is termed a pseudogene. This CDR3 spans 16 amino acids. CDR3 loop: CASSRGGYSSYNEQFF. For the CDR3, the DNA is TGTGCCAGCAGCAGGGGGGGCTACAGCTCCTACAATGAGCAGTTCTTC.

CDR3 DNA sequence: TGCGCCAGCAGCCAAGGGAGGGGGCCGGTGGCCGGGGAGCTGTTTTTT. Amino acids: CASSQGRGPVAGELFF. J is TRBJ2-2 and V is TRBV4-1; D might be TRBD1 (7 bases). Germline CDR1 reads MGHRA; CDR2 reads YSYEKL. The CDR3 contains 16 residues. Trimming removed 1 base from V and 6 bases from J, with 15 bases in between.

The chain couples TRBV7-9 to TRBJ2-1, with a possible D match to TRBD1 (8 bases). The germline gives CDR1 SEHNR, CDR2 FQNEAQ (reference sequence). There are 17 residues in the CDR3. V lost 2 bases to trimming and J lost 9 bases, with 23 bases between them. For the CDR3, the DNA is TGTGCCAGCAGCTTACTTCAGGGGGCTAGCGGTACTGGTGAGCAGTTCTTC. Its translation: CASSLLQGASGTGEQFF.

The chain employs TRBV10-3 and TRBJ2-1; 10 bases map to TRBD2. The V and J ends lost 3 bases and 4 bases, in that order; junction bases with no gene match: 12. This CDR3 has 18 amino acids. CDR1 is ENHRY and CDR2 is SYGVKD in the germline V gene. CDR3 in DNA: TGTGCCATCAGTGACTCAGGGTCTAGCGGGAGAGGTTACAATGAGCAGTTCTTC. Encoded protein: CAISDSGSSGRGYNEQFF.

The J gene is TRBJ2-1, the V gene TRBV20-1, with TRBD1 as a possible D gene (6 bases). Per germline, CDR1 DFQATT and CDR2 SNEGSKA (reference sequence). This CDR3 is 11 amino acids long. With 5 bases removed from V and 10 bases from J, the gap between germline ends came to 12 bases. The CDR3 coding sequence is TGCAGTGCTTCAGGGGCACGGGAGCAGTTCTTC. This sequence encodes CSASGAREQFF.

The chain combines TRBV30 with TRBJ1-2, with TRBD1 as a possible D gene (5 bases). CDR1 is GTSNPN and CDR2 is SVGIG in the germline V gene (reference sequence). Trimming pared 0 bases from V and 3 bases from J, leaving 17 bases between. The CDR3 loop spans 16 amino acids. The CDR3 nucleotides are TGTGCCTGGAGTGTACTTCCGTCAGGGCATGACTATGGCTACACCTTC. This sequence encodes CAWSVLPSGHDYGYTF.

A remark on this clone: The sample contains more than one DNA sequence encoding this CDR3. The chain recombines TRBV5-8 with TRBJ1-1; no reliable D call. CDR1 is SGHTS, CDR2 YDEGEE, per germline. The CDR3 has 13 residues. Trimming removed 0 bases at V and 0 bases at J, with 3 bases between. Written as DNA, the CDR3 is TGTGCCAGCAGCTTGGAACTGAACACTGAAGCTTTCTTT. Encoded protein: CASSLELNTEAFF.

Only one count was recorded for this clone. The J gene is TRBJ2-3, the V gene TRBV6-1, with TRBD2 matching over 10 bases. CDR1 MNHNS and CDR2 SASEGT come from the germline V gene. The CDR3 consists of 19 residues. Losses at the gene ends were 2 bases for V and 3 bases for J; bases not matched to a gene: 14. The CDR3 DNA follows: TGTGCCAGCAGTGAACGGGGACGAAGGACTAGCGGTGGGACAGATACGCAGTATTTT. Translated: CASSERGRRTSGGTDTQYF.

The chain recombines TRBV2 with TRBJ2-7; D remains ambiguous. The CDR3 has 14 amino acids. Germline-derived CDR1 and CDR2 are SNHLY and FYNNEI. V was trimmed by 4 bases and J by 6 bases, leaving 16 bases between them. In DNA form, the CDR3 reads TGTGCCAGCAGTGGGCTACTCCCCTCGGGCGAGCAGTACTTC. It translates to CASSGLLPSGEQYF.

V usage is TRBV30 and J usage is TRBJ1-6; D gene unclear. With 3 bases removed from V and 4 bases from J, the gap between germline ends came to 13 bases. The CDR3 has 15 residues. The germline V gene encodes CDR1 GTSNPN and CDR2 SVGIG (reference sequence). The CDR3 DNA is TGTGCCTGGAGAGACCCGGAGTTATATAATTCACCCCTCCACTTT. Translation gives CAWRDPELYNSPLHF.

The rearrangement uses TRBV5-4 and TRBJ2-5, with D possibly TRBD1 on 6 matching bases. This CDR3 has 17 residues. Trimming removed 3 bases from V and 1 base from J, with 19 bases in between. Germline assignment: CDR1 SGHNT and CDR2 YYREEE (reference sequence). DNA for the CDR3: TGTGCCAGCAGCTCCTCCCCCCCGACAGGTCTCCAAGAGACCCAGTACTTC. Protein: CASSSSPPTGLQETQYF.

The rearrangement joins TRBV10-3 to TRBJ1-3; D is undetermined. In germline, CDR1 is ENHRY, CDR2 SYGVKD. There are 14 residues in the CDR3. Trimming shortened V by 5 bases and J by 0 bases, and 8 bases separated the two germline ends. The CDR3 region is CAISTESSGNTIYF. The CDR3 DNA follows: TGTGCCATCAGTACAGAGAGCTCTGGAAACACCATATATTTT.

DNA of the CDR3: TGCGCCAGCAAACAATTAGCGGGAGGGCCCTACTCCTACGAGCAGTACTTC. Protein product: CASKQLAGGPYSYEQYF. The gene calls are TRBV5-1 and TRBJ2-7; the match to TRBD2 covers 11 bases. Germline CDR1 SGHRS, CDR2 YFSETQ. Trimming cost V 6 bases and J 0 bases; bases outside gene matches: 11. CDR3 length: 17 amino acids.

This clone appeared a few times. The chain is built from TRBV28 and TRBJ1-5, with TRBD1 as a possible D gene (5 bases). Trimming shortened V by 5 bases and J by 6 bases, and 14 bases separated the two germline ends. The CDR3 length is 14 residues. Germline V lookup: CDR1 MDHEN, CDR2 SYDVKM. CDR3 bases: TGTGCCAGCAGTATTGGAACGGGGACTCAGCCCCAGCATTTT. Its protein product is CASSIGTGTQPQHF.

The gene calls are TRBV19 and TRBJ2-5; D remains unclear. The germline V and J ends were trimmed by 6 bases and 5 bases, with 19 bases remaining between them. Germline lookup yields CDR1 LNHDA and CDR2 SQIVND (reference sequence). The CDR3 runs 15 residues. CDR3 region: CASSTTGSVGETQYF. CDR3 sequence (DNA): TGTGCCAGTAGCACCACCGGGTCGGTTGGCGAGACCCAGTACTTC.

The chain links TRBV28 to TRBJ2-3, with 9 positions matching TRBD2. V lost 8 bases and J lost 3; bases outside the gene matches: 9. CDR3 length: 15 amino acids. Germline V gene lookup returns CDR1 MDHEN and CDR2 SYDVKM. As DNA, the CDR3 is TGTGCCAGCTTAAATAGCGGGAGTAGGACAGATACGCAGTATTTT. Translating it yields CASLNSGSRTDTQYF. The full variable domain, its missing parts supplied by reference TRBV28 and TRBJ2-3, is DVKVTQSSRYLVKRTGEKVFLECVQDMDHENMFWYRQDPGLGLRLIYFSYDVKMKEKGDIPEGYSVSREKKERFSLILESASTNQTSMYLCASLNSGSRTDTQYFGPGTRLTVL.

This sequence joins TRBV28 and TRBJ2-1; 7 bases fit TRBD2. V shed 6 bases, J shed 3 bases, and the junction held 8 bases outside the gene matches. Germline V CDR1 and CDR2: MDHEN, SYDVKM. The CDR3 loop spans 15 amino acids. CDR3 sequence: CASSPEPGGYNEQFF. The DNA of the CDR3 is TGTGCCAGCAGCCCCGAGCCGGGAGGCTACAATGAGCAGTTCTTC.

The J gene is TRBJ1-2, the V gene TRBV5-5, with TRBD1 matching over 10 bases. The CDR3 covers 18 residues. CDR1 and CDR2 from the germline V gene are SGHKS and YYEKEE (reference sequence). The V gene end was trimmed by 3 bases and the J gene end by 8 bases; junction bases not matched to a gene: 19. The CDR3 region is CASSSNPGPGQGSGGYTF. In DNA form, the CDR3 reads TGTGCCAGCAGCTCGAACCCCGGACCGGGACAGGGGTCTGGAGGCTACACCTTC. The whole variable domain, remainder taken from reference TRBV5-5 and TRBJ1-2, is DAGVTQSPTHLIKTRGQQVTLRCSPISGHKSVSWYQQVLGQGPQFIFQYYEKEERGRGNFPDRFSARQFPNYSSELNVNALLLGDSALYLCASSSNPGPGQGSGGYTFGSGTRLTVV.

V and J are TRBV28 and TRBJ2-4, with D perhaps TRBD1 (6 bases). This CDR3 has 11 amino acids. Germline values: CDR1 MDHEN, CDR2 SYDVKM. Trimming left V 5 bases short and J 13 bases short, with 12 bases between. The CDR3 is CASSTQGLQYF. The CDR3 DNA reads as TGTGCCAGCAGTACACAGGGTTTGCAGTACTTC.

V usage is TRBV18 and J usage is TRBJ2-7; D could derive from TRBD1 or TRBD2 (6 bases each). Germline CDR1 KGHSH, CDR2 LQKENI. This CDR3 contains 14 residues. Trimming cost V 3 bases and J 7 bases, with 16 bases left between them. CDR3 in DNA: TGTGCCAGCTCACCGCTTAACAGGGAGGTTGAGCAGTACTTC. The encoded protein is CASSPLNREVEQYF.

The chain has TRBV29-1 and TRBJ2-2, with 11 nucleotides matching TRBD1. This CDR3 is 15 amino acids long. CDR1 and CDR2 from the germline V gene are SQVTM and ANQGSEA. Trimming removed 7 bases from V and 6 bases from J; junction bases left unmatched: 10. CDR3 DNA sequence: TGCAGCGGGTCCGGGACAGGGGGTCGTCCCGGGGAGCTGTTTTTT. Translation: CSGSGTGGRPGELFF.

This clone showed up just once. V usage is TRBV18 and J usage is TRBJ2-1, with TRBD2 matching over 10 bases. There are 17 residues in the CDR3. With 0 bases clipped from V and 9 bases from J, the junction kept 11 bases outside the gene matches. CDR1 and CDR2 (germline): KGHSH, LQKENI. CDR3 coding DNA: TGTGCCAGCTCACCACCAGGAAGCGGGAGGGGTGTAAGTGAGCAGTTCTTC. As protein: CASSPPGSGRGVSEQFF.

The genes are TRBV7-2 and TRBJ2-3, with TRBD2 matching 9 bases. After removal of 1 base from V and 2 bases from J, the junction contained 4 bases not matched to a gene. The CDR3 length is 16 residues. In germline, CDR1 is SGHTA, CDR2 FQGNSA. Here the CDR3 reads CASSLDSSGNTDTQYF. The CDR3 nucleotides read TGTGCCAGCAGCTTAGACTCTAGCGGGAACACAGATACGCAGTATTTT.

The chain links TRBV18 to TRBJ2-2, with D perhaps matching TRBD2 (5 bases). V dropped 4 bases and J dropped 5 bases, with 20 bases sitting between them. Germline V gene data show CDR1 as KGHSH and CDR2 as LQKENI. This CDR3 spans 17 amino acids. Written as DNA, the CDR3 is TGTGCCAGCTCACGTCTCTCATCCAGCGGTCTTACCGGGGAGCTGTTTTTT. It is translated as CASSRLSSSGLTGELFF.

The chain recombines TRBV19 with TRBJ2-3; D possibly uses TRBD1 or TRBD2 (5 bases each). CDR3 length equals 13 residues. Germline V gene data show CDR1 as LNHDA and CDR2 as SQIVND (reference sequence). Trimming left V 6 bases short and J 2 bases short, with 9 bases between. CDR3 bases: TGTGCCAGTAGCGGGGCAGACACAGATACGCAGTATTTT. It encodes CASSGADTDTQYF.